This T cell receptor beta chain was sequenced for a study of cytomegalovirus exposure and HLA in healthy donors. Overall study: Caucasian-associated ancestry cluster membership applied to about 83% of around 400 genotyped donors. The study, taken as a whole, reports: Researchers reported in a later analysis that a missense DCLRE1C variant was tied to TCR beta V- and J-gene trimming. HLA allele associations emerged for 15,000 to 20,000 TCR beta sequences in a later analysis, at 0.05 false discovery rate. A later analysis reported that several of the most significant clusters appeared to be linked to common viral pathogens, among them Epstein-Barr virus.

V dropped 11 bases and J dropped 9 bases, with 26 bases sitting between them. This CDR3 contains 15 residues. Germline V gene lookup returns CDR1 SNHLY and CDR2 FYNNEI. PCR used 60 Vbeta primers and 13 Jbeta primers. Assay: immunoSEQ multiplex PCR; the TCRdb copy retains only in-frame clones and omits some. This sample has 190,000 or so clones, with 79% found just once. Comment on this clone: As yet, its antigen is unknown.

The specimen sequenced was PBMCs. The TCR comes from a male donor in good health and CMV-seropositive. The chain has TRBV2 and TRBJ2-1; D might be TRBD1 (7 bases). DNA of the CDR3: TGTGCCTCCCAGCGAGACGGAGGCGGGGACAGTGAGCAGTTCTTC. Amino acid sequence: CASQRDGGGDSEQFF.